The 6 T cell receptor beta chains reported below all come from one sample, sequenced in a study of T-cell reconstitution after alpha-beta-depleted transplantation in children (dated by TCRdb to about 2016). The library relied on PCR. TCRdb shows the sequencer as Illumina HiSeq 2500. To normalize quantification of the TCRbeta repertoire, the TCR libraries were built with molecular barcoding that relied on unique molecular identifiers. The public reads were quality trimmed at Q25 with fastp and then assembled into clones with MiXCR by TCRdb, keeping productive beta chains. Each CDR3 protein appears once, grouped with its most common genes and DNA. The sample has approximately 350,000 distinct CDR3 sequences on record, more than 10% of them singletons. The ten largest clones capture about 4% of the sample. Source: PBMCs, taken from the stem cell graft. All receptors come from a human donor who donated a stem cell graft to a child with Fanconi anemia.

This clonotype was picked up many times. CDR3 loop: CASSLTWEGNQPQHF. In DNA, the CDR3 is TGTGCCAGCAGTTTAACTTGGGAGGGCAATCAGCCCCAGCATTTT. The chain joins TRBV27 to TRBJ1-5; D gene ambiguous. This CDR3 has 15 amino acids. Trimming stripped 2 bases from V and 2 bases from J, with 10 bases between. The V gene's germline CDR1 is MNHEY and CDR2 SMNVEV (reference sequence).

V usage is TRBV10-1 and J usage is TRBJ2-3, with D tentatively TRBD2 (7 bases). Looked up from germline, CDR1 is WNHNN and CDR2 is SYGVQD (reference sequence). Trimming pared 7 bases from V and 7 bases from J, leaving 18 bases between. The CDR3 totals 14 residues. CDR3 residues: CASTDGGPPNTQYF. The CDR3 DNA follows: TGCGCCAGCACCGACGGGGGGCCCCCGAATACGCAGTATTTT.

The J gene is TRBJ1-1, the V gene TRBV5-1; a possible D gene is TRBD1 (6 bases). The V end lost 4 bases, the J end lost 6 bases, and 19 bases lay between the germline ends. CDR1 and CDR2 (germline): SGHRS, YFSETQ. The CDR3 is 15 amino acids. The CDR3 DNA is TGCGCCAGCAGCCTACAGGGATCTCCCAGTGCTGAAGCTTTCTTT. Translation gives CASSLQGSPSAEAFF.

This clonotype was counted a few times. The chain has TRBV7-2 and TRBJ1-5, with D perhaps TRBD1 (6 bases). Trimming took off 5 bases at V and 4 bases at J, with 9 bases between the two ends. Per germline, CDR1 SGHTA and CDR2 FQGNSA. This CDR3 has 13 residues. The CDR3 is CASSRGFNQPQHF. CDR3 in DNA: TGTGCCAGCAGCAGGGGGTTTAATCAGCCCCAGCATTTT.

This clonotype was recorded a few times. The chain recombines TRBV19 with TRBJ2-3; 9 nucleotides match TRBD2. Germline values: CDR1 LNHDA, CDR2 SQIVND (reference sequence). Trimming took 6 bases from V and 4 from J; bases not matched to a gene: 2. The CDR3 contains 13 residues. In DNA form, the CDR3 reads TGTGCCAGTAGACTAGCGGGCGCAGATACGCAGTATTTT. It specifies CASRLAGADTQYF.

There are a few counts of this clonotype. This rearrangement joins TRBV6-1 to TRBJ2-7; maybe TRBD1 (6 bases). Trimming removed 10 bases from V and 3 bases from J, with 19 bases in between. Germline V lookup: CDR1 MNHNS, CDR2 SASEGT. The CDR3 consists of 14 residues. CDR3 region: CATLPGQTFYEQYV. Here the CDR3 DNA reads TGTGCCACTCTTCCGGGACAAACTTTCTACGAGCAGTACGTC.